This T cell receptor beta chain was captured in a study of identical twins. This clonotype was seen a few times. CDR3 length: 16 residues. V lost 6 bases, J lost 7 bases, and 22 bases lay in between. CDR1 and CDR2 from the germline V gene are SEHNR and FQNEAQ (reference sequence). TCRdb processed the 5' RACE reads anew with MiXCR; each CDR3 protein has one entry. The table records about 520,000 distinct CDR3 sequences, 22% of them present only once. The sample was also linked to a second study, of T cells expressing NK-cell markers.

The sample comprised CD4+ T cells sorted from blood. This chain joins TRBV7-9 and TRBJ2-1; D tentatively fits TRBD1 or TRBD2 (7 bases each). The TCR comes from a young woman in good health. CDR3 sequence: CASSSRGGHPGNEQFF. The CDR3, as DNA: TGTGCCAGCAGTTCCAGGGGGGGGCATCCGGGGAATGAGCAGTTCTTC.